One T cell receptor beta chain is described in this entry. Germline V lookup: CDR1 KGHSH, CDR2 LQKENI. V dropped 3 bases and J dropped 4 bases, with 14 bases sitting between them. This CDR3 comprises 15 residues. The data belong to a study of blood T cell repertoires in COVID-19. As for the study in general: The cDNA or gDNA used as material had been derived from T cells, B-cell-depleted T cells, or PBMCs.

Method: immunoSEQ multiplex PCR; TCRdb's copy keeps in-frame clones and lacks some. In the table there are around 170,000 clones, roughly four fifths of which are singletons. This TCR came from a man aged 25 to 40 with active or convalescent COVID-19. The rearrangement uses TRBV18 and TRBJ2-3; TRBD2 might be the D (6 bases). Sequencing used peripheral blood. CDR3 bases: TGTGCCAGCTCACCCCGCGGGGCGCCCGCAGATACGCAGTATTTT. As protein: CASSPRGAPADTQYF. Combining the CDR3 with reference TRBV18 and TRBJ2-3 gives the whole variable domain NAGVMQNPRHLVRRRGQEARLRCSPMKGHSHVYWYRQLPEEGLKFMVYLQKENIIDESGMPKERFSAEFPKEGPSILRIQQVVRGDSAAYFCASSPRGAPADTQYFGPGTRLTVL.